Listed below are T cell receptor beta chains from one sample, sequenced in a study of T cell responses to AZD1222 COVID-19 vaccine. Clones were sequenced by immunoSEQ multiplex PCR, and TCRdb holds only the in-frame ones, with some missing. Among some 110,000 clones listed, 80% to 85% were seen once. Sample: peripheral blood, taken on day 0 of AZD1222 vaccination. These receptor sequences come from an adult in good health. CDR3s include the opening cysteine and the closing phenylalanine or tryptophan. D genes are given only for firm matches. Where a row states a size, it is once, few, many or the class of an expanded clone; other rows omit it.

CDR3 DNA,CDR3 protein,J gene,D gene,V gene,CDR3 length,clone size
TGTGCCAGCAGTTTAGCGGGGGGTGCCCAAGAGACCCAGTACTTC,CASSLAGGAQETQYF,TRBJ2-5,TRBD2,TRBV28,15,-
TGTGCCAGCTCACCGGGCTACGAGCAGTACTTC,CASSPGYEQYF,TRBJ2-7,-,TRBV18,11,-
TGTGCCAGCAGCTTAGAAGGACACCGCACAGATACGCAGTATTTT,CASSLEGHRTDTQYF,TRBJ2-3,-,TRBV7-9,15,few
TGTGCCAGCAGCCTCATGACGGGGGAAAAACTGTTTTTT,CASSLMTGEKLFF,TRBJ1-4,-,TRBV12-3/TRBV12-4,13,few
TGTGCCAGCAGCCCTCGGTTTGGTTCACCCCTCCACTTT,CASSPRFGSPLHF,TRBJ1-6,-,TRBV14,13,-
TGTGCCAGCAGCTATCCACTAGCGGGGCTAAGGGATGAGCAGTTCTTC,CASSYPLAGLRDEQFF,TRBJ2-1,TRBD2,TRBV11-2,16,-
TGTGCCAGCAGTGAAAAAAGGGGCACTGAAGCTTTCTTT,CASSEKRGTEAFF,TRBJ1-1,-,TRBV6-1,13,-
TGTGCCAGCAGTTTACATAGCGGGGGAACGTATCAGCCCCAGCATTTT,CASSLHSGGTYQPQHF,TRBJ1-5,-,TRBV28,16,-
TGTGCCAGCGGTAGACTAAGCGGCTCCTACAATGAGCAGTTCTTC,CASGRLSGSYNEQFF,TRBJ2-1,-,TRBV7-2,15,few
TGTGCCAGCTCACCTCTCCAGGGACAGGGAGGAAGCGGGGAGCTGTTTTTT,CASSPLQGQGGSGELFF,TRBJ2-2,TRBD1,TRBV18,17,-
TGTGCCAGCAGCCCCGGCAGGGGCCGCGACGAGCAGTACTTC,CASSPGRGRDEQYF,TRBJ2-7,-,TRBV7-8,14,many
TGTGCCAGCAGCATACGAGGGAGCTATGGCTACACCTTC,CASSIRGSYGYTF,TRBJ1-2,-,TRBV11-1,13,-
TGTGCCAGCAGCTTAGTTCAGGGGGGCACCGGGGAGCTGTTTTTT,CASSLVQGGTGELFF,TRBJ2-2,-,TRBV7-2,15,-
TGTGCCAGCAAAAAGACCCCTTCCGGGGAGCTGTTTTTT,CASKKTPSGELFF,TRBJ2-2,-,TRBV28,13,-
TGTGCCAGCAGCCCCACGGCGGGTACCTCCGCCTACGAGCAGTACTTC,CASSPTAGTSAYEQYF,TRBJ2-7,-,TRBV9,16,once
TGTGCCAGCAGTCCTCTTCGAGTTAATTATAGCAATCAGCCCCAGCATTTT,CASSPLRVNYSNQPQHF,TRBJ1-5,-,TRBV27,17,-
TGTGCCAGCAGTTTGCGGGACGGGGTTTCACCCCTCCACTTT,CASSLRDGVSPLHF,TRBJ1-6,-,TRBV27,14,-
TGCGCCAGCAGCACCCTGGGGGCAACTAATTCACCCCTCCACTTT,CASSTLGATNSPLHF,TRBJ1-6,-,TRBV5-1,15,once
TGTGCCAGCAGCTTGGACTCTCTAGGCTTCTCGAGCACAGATACGCAGTATTTT,CASSLDSLGFSSTDTQYF,TRBJ2-3,-,TRBV7-2,18,-
TGTGCCAGCTCTTTTCAACCACAGGGCCCTTTCTATAATTCACCCCTCCACTTT,CASSFQPQGPFYNSPLHF,TRBJ1-6,-,TRBV18,18,-
TGTGCCAGCAGTTTAGCGGGAAGGGGCAATGAGCAGTTCTTC,CASSLAGRGNEQFF,TRBJ2-1,TRBD2,TRBV6-2/TRBV6-3,14,once
TGTGCCAGCAGCCGTCCCGGAGGGGTCTCTTACAATGAGCAGTTCTTC,CASSRPGGVSYNEQFF,TRBJ2-1,-,TRBV5-4,16,-
TGTGCCACGTGTCCCAGCGGGAGACCCGGAGGGGGGGAGCTGTTTTTT,CATCPSGRPGGGELFF,TRBJ2-2,TRBD2,TRBV19,16,-
TGTGCCAGCTCCCCTTCCGACCGGGGGGACATTCAGTACTTC,CASSPSDRGDIQYF,TRBJ2-4,TRBD2,TRBV18,14,-
TGTGCCAGCAGCGCCTCGGGCAATGAGCAGTTCTTC,CASSASGNEQFF,TRBJ2-1,-,TRBV6-4,12,-
TGTGCCAGCAGCGTCACAGGGGGAATTGAAAAACTGTTTTTT,CASSVTGGIEKLFF,TRBJ1-4,TRBD1,TRBV5-6,14,-
TGTGCCAGCAGCTTGGACAGGGGTGATGAAAAACTGTTTTTT,CASSLDRGDEKLFF,TRBJ1-4,TRBD1,TRBV7-9,14,few
TGTGCCAGCAGCCCGGGAACCTACCAGGGTTCACCCCTCCACTTT,CASSPGTYQGSPLHF,TRBJ1-6,-,TRBV21-1,15,once
TGTGCCAGCAGTTATGGGAGTATAGGGTCCTACGAGCAGTACTTC,CASSYGSIGSYEQYF,TRBJ2-7,-,TRBV6-5,15,-
TGTGCCAGCAGTTCGATAGCAGATACGCAGTATTTT,CASSSIADTQYF,TRBJ2-3,-,TRBV6-5,12,-
TGTGCCACCAGCAGAGTTATAGGACAGGGCCAAGAGACCCAGTACTTC,CATSRVIGQGQETQYF,TRBJ2-5,TRBD1,TRBV15,16,-
TGTGCCAGCAGTCCGGGACTAATTCGCGAGCAGTACTTC,CASSPGLIREQYF,TRBJ2-7,TRBD2,TRBV3-1/TRBV3-2,13,few
TGTGCCTGGAGGGGACAGAACACCGGGGAGCTGTTTTTT,CAWRGQNTGELFF,TRBJ2-2,-,TRBV30,13,-
TGTGCCAGCATGATTGAGGCGGGAAGTCAGCCCCAGCATTTT,CASMIEAGSQPQHF,TRBJ1-5,-,TRBV2,14,-
TGTGCCAGCAGACAGACAGGGTACACTGAAGCTTTCTTT,CASRQTGYTEAFF,TRBJ1-1,TRBD1,TRBV6-4,13,-
TGTGCCAGCAGCCCGGGACTGCTGAACACCGGGGAGCTGTTTTTT,CASSPGLLNTGELFF,TRBJ2-2,-,TRBV7-3,15,-
TGTGCCAGCAGCTTCGGACAGGGGGGAAACACTGAAGCTTTCTTT,CASSFGQGGNTEAFF,TRBJ1-1,TRBD1,TRBV5-8,15,-